This T cell receptor (beta chain) was obtained from a study of blood T cell repertoires in COVID-19. The wider study: Samples taken during acute and convalescent COVID-19 were collected in the United States, Italy and Spain. Sources were T cells, B-cell-depleted T cells, or PBMCs; the material itself was cDNA or gDNA.

The authors' processing: Reference gene primers were amplified, and this amplification served to estimate nucleated cell counts. TCRdb keeps only in-frame clones here, not all; method: immunoSEQ multiplex PCR. V, J and clone size are taken as reported in that table, and D and trimming were inferred from the DNA itself. Among approximately 110,000 clones listed, roughly 81% were seen once. Sequences were obtained from peripheral blood. This receptor was taken from a human donor in a cohort sampled during active COVID-19.

For the CDR3, the DNA is TGCGCCAGCAGGGAAGGGACAGGGGCCTCCTACGAGCAGTACTTC. This codes for CASREGTGASYEQYF. This chain uses TRBV5-1 with TRBJ2-7; 10 bases align to TRBD1. The junction had 5 bases not matched to a gene; V was cut back by 5 bases and J by 0 bases. Germline V gene lookup returns CDR1 SGHRS and CDR2 YFSETQ. The length of the CDR3 is 15 residues.